This TCR beta chain was retrieved from a study of regulatory T cells in long-lasting Graves disease. Overall study context: New Graves' disease cases had less than 3 months of antithyroid drugs.

Sequencing libraries for TCR beta were prepared with iRepertoire HTBI primers and Arm-PCR of CDR3 regions. In TCRdb, the multiplex PCR reads were re-called with MiXCR into one record per CDR3 protein. The sample lists 350,000 to 450,000 distinct CDR3 sequences; 12% were seen once. There are many counts of this clonotype. Time point noted: newly diagnosed GD, antithyroid drugs for less than 3 months. With RNA extracted from PBMCs as input, the TCR library was made. The CDR3 sequence is 15 residues long. The germline V gene encodes CDR1 MNHEY and CDR2 SVGAGI. Deletions cut 2 bases from V and 2 bases from J, with 13 bases between. This sample was shared with a second study, whose subject was T cells in Graves' hyperthyroidism and ophthalmopathy. That work states: Graves' hyperthyroidism was deemed stable absent ophthalmopathy progression within 18 months. The HTBI set primed first-round TCR CDR3 RT-PCR. Most clonotypes expanded in the thyroid (above 0.001) were also present in blood.

Sequenced material: peripheral blood mononuclear cells (PBMCs), taken at new diagnosis, from a patient treated with antithyroid drugs. The receptor's source is a woman aged 18-30 years with Graves disease. The V gene is TRBV6-5, the J gene TRBJ2-7, with a weak D call TRBD2 (5 bases). The CDR3 region is CASSYDYRAAYEQYF. In DNA, the CDR3 is TGTGCCAGCAGTTACGACTACCGGGCTGCCTACGAGCAGTACTTC.